These 29 T cell receptor beta chains share one sample of origin, sequenced in a study of T cell responses to AZD1222 COVID-19 vaccine. The table came from immunoSEQ multiplex PCR; TCRdb's copy has only in-frame clones and leaves some out. The table has about 120,000 clones, about nine tenths seen once; the top ten hold 2.4%. The sequenced sample was peripheral blood, obtained on day 0 of AZD1222 vaccination. The source is an adult in good health.

V usage is TRBV28 and J usage is TRBJ1-5; TRBD1 matches 7 bases. Trimming removed 3 bases from V and 6 bases from J; junction bases left unmatched: 8. Per germline, CDR1 MDHEN and CDR2 SYDVKM. This CDR3 is 15 amino acids long. The CDR3 coding sequence is TGTGCCAGCAGTTTGCGGCAGGGGGTGGGTCAGCCCCAGCATTTT. As protein: CASSLRQGVGQPQHF.

The chain employs TRBV6-5 and TRBJ2-2; unclear D gene. Deletions cut 8 bases from V and 4 bases from J, with 17 bases between. The germline V gene has CDR1 MNHEY and CDR2 SVGAGI. The CDR3 is made up of 15 amino acids. CDR3 nucleotide sequence: TGTGCCAGCGCTAGAGAGGTCTCGGGCACCGGGGAGCTGTTTTTT. Its translation: CASAREVSGTGELFF.

The gene calls are TRBV5-1 and TRBJ2-1; D gene unclear. Germline V CDR1 and CDR2: SGHRS, YFSETQ. The CDR3 loop spans 12 amino acids. V was cut by 0 bases and J by 9 bases, with 7 bases left in between. The CDR3 DNA follows: TGCGCCAGCAGCTTGGAGTGGGGTGAGCAGTTCTTC. Residues: CASSLEWGEQFF. Combining the CDR3 with reference TRBV5-1 and TRBJ2-1 gives the whole variable domain KAGVTQTPRYLIKTRGQQVTLSCSPISGHRSVSWYQQTPGQGLQFLFEYFSETQRNKGNFPGRFSGRQFSNSRSEMNVSTLELGDSALYLCASSLEWGEQFFGPGTRLTVL.

Only a few counts were recorded for this clone. V is TRBV9 and J is TRBJ2-5; 13 positions match TRBD2. The CDR3 runs 17 residues. From germline, CDR1 is SGDLS and CDR2 YYNGEE. V shed 1 base and J 4 bases; nucleotides not matched to a gene: 7. The CDR3 spells CASSVLSGTSGTETQYF. Written as DNA, the CDR3 is TGTGCCAGCAGCGTACTATCCGGGACTAGCGGGACAGAGACCCAGTACTTC.

This chain joins TRBV20-1 and TRBJ1-2; TRBD1 aligns across 7 bases. V lost 6 bases to trimming and J lost 8 bases; unmatched junction nucleotides: 9. The CDR3 consists of 12 residues. Germline-derived CDR1 and CDR2 are DFQATT and SNEGSKA (reference sequence). CDR3 residues: CSASRDSRGYTF. CDR3 nucleotide sequence: TGCAGTGCCAGTAGGGACAGTCGGGGCTACACCTTC.

Comment on this clone: Within the sample, other DNA sequences also encode this same CDR3. This chain links TRBV6-5 with TRBJ1-5; D call uncertain. The germline V and J ends were trimmed by 6 bases and 2 bases, with 11 bases remaining between them. The CDR3 sequence is 14 residues long. Germline lookup yields CDR1 MNHEY and CDR2 SVGAGI. The CDR3, as DNA: TGTGCCAGCAGAGTGAATGGCGGCAATCAGCCCCAGCATTTT. Protein sequence: CASRVNGGNQPQHF.

In this sample, this clone turned up once. The chain joins TRBV10-2 to TRBJ2-1; D unclear. Germline CDR1 WSHSY, CDR2 SAAADI. V gave up 6 bases and J gave up 7 bases, with 10 bases separating them. CDR3 length equals 12 residues. In DNA, the CDR3 is TGCGCCAGCAGACACTACTTTAATGAGCAGTTCTTC. Translated, it gives CASRHYFNEQFF.

The chain recombines TRBV28 with TRBJ1-5, with D perhaps matching TRBD1 (5 bases). The CDR3 extends over 16 amino acids. Trimming stripped 5 bases from V and 0 bases from J, with 14 bases between. In germline, CDR1 is MDHEN, CDR2 SYDVKM. Written as DNA, the CDR3 is TGTGCCAGCAGTGGGATCCTGGGGACTAGCAATCAGCCCCAGCATTTT. Its translation is CASSGILGTSNQPQHF.

The genes are TRBV5-6 and TRBJ2-1; possible D gene TRBD2, 5 bases. Germline V gene data show CDR1 as SGHDT and CDR2 as YYEEEE. The CDR3 runs to 15 residues. Trimming cost V 4 bases and J 3 bases, with 14 bases left between them. CDR3 loop: CASSDEGPLYNEQFF. CDR3 nucleotides: TGTGCCAGCAGCGATGAGGGCCCGCTCTACAATGAGCAGTTCTTC.

CDR3: CASSINGGSGKAFF. CDR3 sequence (DNA): TGTGCCAGTAGTATAAACGGGGGATCGGGGAAAGCTTTCTTT. The V and J genes are TRBV19 and TRBJ1-1; D perhaps matches TRBD1 (5 bases). Germline V CDR1 and CDR2: LNHDA, SQIVND (reference sequence). The V end was cut by 2 bases, the J end by 9 bases, with 16 bases between. The CDR3 consists of 14 residues.

This clone was found a few times. The V and J genes are TRBV4-2 and TRBJ1-2; D unclear. The length of the CDR3 is 16 residues. Germline-derived CDR1 and CDR2 are LGHNA and YNFKEQ. Trimming took off 0 bases at V and 2 bases at J, with 13 bases between the two ends. The CDR3 DNA is TGTGCCAGCAGCCAAGATTATAGCTTAAGCAACTATGGCTACACCTTC. It encodes CASSQDYSLSNYGYTF.

The chain combines TRBV9 with TRBJ2-1, with D possibly matching TRBD1 (6 bases). The V gene lost 0 bases and the J gene lost 7 bases, with 14 bases spanning the gap. The CDR3 has 15 residues. Per the germline V gene, CDR1 is SGDLS and CDR2 is YYNGEE. The CDR3 here is CASSVDGGARNEQFF. CDR3 DNA sequence: TGTGCCAGCAGCGTAGATGGGGGCGCCAGGAATGAGCAGTTCTTC.

This clone was detected a few times. This rearrangement joins TRBV20-1 to TRBJ2-3, with 7 bases aligning to TRBD2. Per the germline V gene, CDR1 is DFQATT and CDR2 is SNEGSKA (reference sequence). This CDR3 has 16 amino acids. The V gene end was trimmed by 3 bases and the J gene end by 4 bases; junction bases not matched to a gene: 13. The CDR3 loop reads CSASGPASGAADTQYF. The CDR3 DNA is TGCAGTGCTAGTGGCCCGGCCAGCGGGGCGGCAGATACGCAGTATTTT.

The rearrangement links TRBV29-1 to TRBJ1-1, with D hard to call. V was shortened by 6 bases and J by 0 bases, with 11 bases between the two germline ends. The CDR3 contains 13 residues. Per germline, CDR1 SQVTM and CDR2 ANQGSEA. The CDR3 sequence is CSVSVVMNTEAFF. CDR3 DNA: TGCAGCGTGTCCGTCGTTATGAACACTGAAGCTTTCTTT.

This chain connects TRBV6-5 to TRBJ2-7; D is perhaps TRBD1 or TRBD2 (5 bases each). The CDR3 is 13 residues long. V shed 6 bases and J shed 1 base, with 10 bases lying between them. In germline, CDR1 is MNHEY, CDR2 SVGAGI. In DNA form, the CDR3 reads TGTGCCAGCAGGGGGACGGGATCCTACGAGCAGTACTTC. It encodes CASRGTGSYEQYF.

V gene TRBV24-1 combines with J gene TRBJ2-7; D is unresolved. CDR1 is KGHDR and CDR2 is SFDVKD in the germline V gene. V gave up 3 bases and J gave up 2 bases, with 10 bases separating them. The CDR3 is 14 amino acids. CDR3 sequence: CATSDQQAPYEQYF. CDR3 sequence (DNA): TGTGCCACCAGTGATCAGCAGGCCCCCTACGAGCAGTACTTC.

The V call is TRBV5-1, the J call TRBJ2-7; D possibly matches TRBD1 or TRBD2 (5 bases each). This CDR3 comprises 17 residues. V gave up 2 bases and J gave up 7 bases, with 25 bases separating them. Germline assignment: CDR1 SGHRS and CDR2 YFSETQ. The CDR3 bases are TGCGCCAGCAGCTTTGGGTCTGGGACGGACCTACCGGGGGAGCAGTACTTC. It translates to CASSFGSGTDLPGEQYF.

CDR3: CASSLGDRGGYTF. The CDR3 DNA is TGTGCCAGCAGTTTAGGGGACAGGGGCGGCTACACCTTC. The chain employs TRBV12-3 or TRBV12-4 and TRBJ1-2; 10 positions agree with TRBD1. J lost 8 bases, V lost 1 base, and 1 base had no gene match. There are 13 residues in the CDR3.

The gene calls are TRBV7-3 and TRBJ2-7; D is undetermined. Germline CDR1 is SGHTA and CDR2 is FQGTGA. Trimming removed 1 base at V and 2 bases at J, with 9 bases between. This CDR3 is built from 14 residues. CDR3 DNA: TGTGCCAGCAGCTTAATGGCTGGGCCCTACGAGCAGTACTTC. Translation gives CASSLMAGPYEQYF.

The rearrangement links TRBV30 to TRBJ2-3; the D is unclear. The V end was cut by 2 bases, the J end by 3 bases, with 12 bases between. The V gene's germline CDR1 is GTSNPN and CDR2 SVGIG (reference sequence). The CDR3 consists of 14 residues. For the CDR3, the DNA is TGTGCCTGGAGTCCCGTATGGGCGACAGATACGCAGTATTTT. It codes for CAWSPVWATDTQYF. The whole variable domain, remainder taken from reference TRBV30 and TRBJ2-3, is SQTIHQWPATLVQPVGSPLSLECTVEGTSNPNLYWYRQAAGRGLQLLFYSVGIGQISSEVPQNLSASRPQDRQFILSSKKLLLSDSGFYLCAWSPVWATDTQYFGPGTRLTVL.

The chain is built from TRBV30 and TRBJ1-2; D is undetermined. V lost 5 bases, J lost 0 bases, and 19 bases lay in between. Germline CDR1 is GTSNPN and CDR2 is SVGIG (reference sequence). There are 16 residues in the CDR3. In DNA form, the CDR3 reads TGTGCCTGGGCACCATTCGGGCAAATAGCTAACTATGGCTACACCTTC. It is translated as CAWAPFGQIANYGYTF.

The gene calls are TRBV18 and TRBJ1-1; D ambiguous. Germline assignment: CDR1 KGHSH and CDR2 LQKENI. With 3 bases removed from V and 1 base from J, the gap between germline ends came to 3 bases. The CDR3 is made up of 12 amino acids. CDR3 loop: CASSPTNTEAFF. CDR3 DNA: TGTGCCAGCTCACCCACGAACACTGAAGCTTTCTTT.

The chain uses TRBV27 and TRBJ2-7; 9 bases match TRBD1. Trimming at V came to 6 bases and at J to 3 bases, leaving 9 bases not matched to a gene. This CDR3 is 15 amino acids long. Germline lookup yields CDR1 MNHEY and CDR2 SMNVEV (reference sequence). The CDR3 sequence: CASRRRGQGGYEQYF. The CDR3 DNA follows: TGTGCCAGCAGACGGCGGGGACAGGGTGGCTACGAGCAGTACTTC.

The rearrangement uses TRBV5-1 and TRBJ1-1, with 9 bases lining up with TRBD1. Losses at the gene ends were 3 bases for V and 7 bases for J; bases not matched to a gene: 10. Germline assignment: CDR1 SGHRS and CDR2 YFSETQ. This CDR3 spans 15 amino acids. The CDR3, as DNA: TGCGCCAGCAGCTCGACCGGGACAGGGATCGGTGAAGCTTTCTTT. Encoded protein: CASSSTGTGIGEAFF. Complete variable domain (other parts from reference TRBV5-1 and TRBJ1-1): KAGVTQTPRYLIKTRGQQVTLSCSPISGHRSVSWYQQTPGQGLQFLFEYFSETQRNKGNFPGRFSGRQFSNSRSEMNVSTLELGDSALYLCASSSTGTGIGEAFFGQGTRLTVV.

The chain uses TRBV28 and TRBJ2-3; D might be TRBD1 (6 bases). The ends were cut back, 7 bases at V and 2 bases at J, with 10 bases in the middle. In germline, CDR1 is MDHEN, CDR2 SYDVKM. CDR3 size: 13 residues. The DNA for the CDR3 is TGTGCCAGCATGGACAGCTTCACAGATACGCAGTATTTT. Translation: CASMDSFTDTQYF.

This sequence joins TRBV19 and TRBJ1-3; 10 bases agree with TRBD1. Trimming cost V 5 bases and J 3 bases; bases outside gene matches: 7. The CDR3 spans 16 residues. Germline lookup yields CDR1 LNHDA and CDR2 SQIVND (reference sequence). CDR3 nucleotides: TGTGCCAGTAGTGTCCTGACAGGGGGCGGTGGAAACACCATATATTTT. Translating it yields CASSVLTGGGGNTIYF. The full variable domain, in which reference TRBV19 and TRBJ1-3 provide the parts outside the CDR3, is DGGITQSPKYLFRKEGQNVTLSCEQNLNHDAMYWYRQDPGQGLRLIYYSQIVNDFQKGDIAEGYSVSREKKESFPLTVTSAQKNPTAFYLCASSVLTGGGGNTIYFGEGSWLTVV.

The rearrangement joins TRBV2 to TRBJ2-6; 10 bases fit TRBD1. The CDR3 runs 18 residues. The ends lost 6 bases at V and 4 bases at J; junction bases unmatched: 12. Germline V lookup: CDR1 SNHLY, CDR2 FYNNEI. The CDR3 sequence is CASRYSGTGVSGANVLTF. The DNA for the CDR3 is TGTGCCAGCAGGTATTCCGGGACAGGGGTATCCGGGGCCAACGTCCTGACTTTC. The full variable domain, completed using reference TRBV2 and TRBJ2-6, is EPEVTQTPSHQVTQMGQEVILRCVPISNHLYFYWYRQILGQKVEFLVSFYNNEISEKSEIFDDQFSVERPDGSNFTLKIRSTKLEDSAMYFCASRYSGTGVSGANVLTFGAGSRLTVL.

In this sample, this clone turned up once. This chain uses TRBV24-1 with TRBJ2-5; tentative D call: TRBD2 (5 bases). This CDR3 contains 15 residues. Germline V CDR1 and CDR2: KGHDR, SFDVKD. V was clipped by 3 bases and J by 5 bases, with 15 bases between them. The CDR3 reads CATSDPPDGVETQYF. Here the CDR3 DNA reads TGTGCCACCAGTGATCCCCCGGACGGGGTGGAGACCCAGTACTTC.

The chain has TRBV28 and TRBJ1-5, with D maybe TRBD1 (6 bases). From germline, CDR1 is MDHEN and CDR2 SYDVKM. The CDR3 is 17 amino acids. The germline V and J ends were trimmed by 4 bases and 0 bases, with 16 bases remaining between them. CDR3 sequence (DNA): TGTGCCAGCAGTTGGCCACAGGGCCTTTATAGCAATCAGCCCCAGCATTTT. Its translation: CASSWPQGLYSNQPQHF. Based on the CDR3 plus reference TRBV28 and TRBJ1-5, the full variable domain is DVKVTQSSRYLVKRTGEKVFLECVQDMDHENMFWYRQDPGLGLRLIYFSYDVKMKEKGDIPEGYSVSREKKERFSLILESASTNQTSMYLCASSWPQGLYSNQPQHFGDGTRLSIL.